Listed here are 12 T cell receptor beta chains from one sample, sequenced in a study of T cell clonality in common variable immunodeficiency. Method: immunoSEQ multiplex PCR; TCRdb's copy keeps in-frame clones and lacks some. Sampling found 30,000 to 40,000 clones, none seen once. The specimen was peripheral blood mononuclear cells. Source of these receptors: a person aged 18-70 years in good health.

The table lists this clone with many counts. Read data end 3 residues before the CDR3 end; the end is taken from the germline J gene. The chain uses TRBV11-2 and TRBJ2-7; no definite D call. Trimming took off 0 bases at V and 5 bases at J, with 8 bases between the two ends. The CDR3 spans 13 residues. Germline CDR1 SGHAT, CDR2 FQNNGV. CDR3 bases read: TGTGCCAGCAGCTTAGATCTAAGAGACGAG. This translates into CASSLDLRDE. The complete CDR3 sequence is CASSLDLRDEQYF.

The sample holds many counts of this clone. The read ends 3 residues early relative to the CDR3; the germline J gene fills the gap. This chain links TRBV10-3 with TRBJ2-3; 10 bases fit TRBD1. Trimming cost V 7 bases and J 3 bases; bases outside gene matches: 4. CDR1 and CDR2 from the germline V gene are ENHRY and SYGVKD. The CDR3 is 14 residues long. CDR3 DNA, as far as it was read: TGTGCCATCAACCCGGGACAGGGGACAGATACG. It encodes CAINPGQGTDT. The whole CDR3 protein reads CAINPGQGTDTQYF.

This clone was recorded many times. Read sequence stops 3 residues before the CDR3 end, and the germline J gene provides the missing end. The rearrangement links TRBV18 to TRBJ2-2, with 8 bases that match TRBD1. The CDR3 loop spans 13 amino acids. CDR1 KGHSH and CDR2 LQKENI come from the germline V gene. CDR3 DNA (partial): TGTGCCACCACAACGACAGGGGCCGAAAAG. Amino acid sequence: CATTTTGAEK. The complete CDR3 sequence is CATTTTGAEKLFF.

This clone was counted at least ten times. The read is 3 residues too short to cover the CDR3 end, so that end is filled in from the germline J gene. This chain uses TRBV5-1 with TRBJ2-3; D call uncertain. Germline V lookup: CDR1 SGHRS, CDR2 YFSETQ. Trimming pared 0 bases from V and 5 bases from J, leaving 7 bases between. This CDR3 is 13 amino acids long. The CDR3 loop is CASSLDFGDTQYF. The sequenced part of the CDR3 DNA is TGCGCCAGCAGCTTGGACTTCGGAGATACG.

In its sample, this clone was seen a few times. The read gets to within 3 residues of the CDR3 end, and the germline J gene fills in the rest. The rearrangement joins TRBV19 to TRBJ1-3, with 10 positions matching TRBD1. This CDR3 has 16 amino acids. Trimming cost V 5 bases and J 4 bases; bases outside gene matches: 8. Per the germline V gene, CDR1 is LNHDA and CDR2 is SQIVND (reference sequence). CDR3 bases read: TGTGCCAGTAGTTCCCAAGGACAGGGGGAAGGAAACACC. It codes for CASSSQGQGEGNT. In full, the CDR3 is CASSSQGQGEGNTIYF.

This clone was seen more than once but under ten times. Sequencing ends 3 residues short of the CDR3 end; the germline J gene provides the rest. The V gene is TRBV2, the J gene TRBJ2-3; 7 bases match TRBD1. The CDR3 is 12 amino acids. Germline loops: CDR1 SNHLY, CDR2 FYNNEI. The chain's CDR3 is CASRGQQETQYF. CDR3 bases read: TGTGCCAGCAGGGGACAGCAAGAGACG.

This clone was counted many times. The CDR3 is CSGLGLVLSADTQYF. CDR3 DNA, as far as it was read: TGCAGCGGCTTAGGTTTAGTTCTTTCAGCGGATACG. The V and J genes are TRBV29-1 and TRBJ2-3, with D unresolved. The read finishes 3 residues shy of the CDR3 end, and the germline J gene is used to complete it. CDR3 length equals 15 residues. V was trimmed by 7 bases and J by 6 bases, leaving 23 bases between them. Germline assignment: CDR1 SQVTM and CDR2 ANQGSEA.

In this sample, this clone turned up many times. Read sequence stops 3 residues before the CDR3 end, and the germline J gene provides the missing end. J is TRBJ2-7 and V is TRBV29-1; tentative D call: TRBD1 (7 bases). The V end lost 3 bases, the J end lost 3 bases, and 18 bases lay between the germline ends. The CDR3 is made up of 15 amino acids. The germline V gene encodes CDR1 SQVTM and CDR2 ANQGSEA. The sequenced CDR3 bases are TGCAGCGTTGAGCTCCCCCGGGGGACAGACTACGAG. Its protein is CSVELPRGTDYE. The CDR3, in full, reads CSVELPRGTDYEQYF.

This clone appeared many times. The read terminates 3 residues ahead of where the CDR3 ends, so the germline J gene completes it. This chain connects TRBV11-3 to TRBJ2-7; 7 nucleotides align to TRBD1. After removal of 5 bases from V and 2 bases from J, the junction contained 6 bases not matched to a gene. Germline V CDR1 and CDR2: SGHNT, YENEEA. The CDR3 sequence is 14 residues long. Partial CDR3 DNA: TGTGCCAGCAGCCAACAGGGGCCAACCTACGAG. Its translation is CASSQQGPTYE. The complete CDR3 protein is CASSQQGPTYEQYF.

This clone was observed at least ten times. Incomplete CDR3 DNA: TGTGCCAGTAGGCCGATGGGGGACAGGGGGCGCGAGACC. Protein: CASRPMGDRGRET. The complete CDR3 protein is CASRPMGDRGRETQYF. The chain has TRBV19 and TRBJ2-5; 12 bases fit TRBD1. Sequencing ends 3 residues short of the CDR3 end; the germline J gene provides the rest. Germline CDR1 reads LNHDA; CDR2 reads SQIVND (reference sequence). V lost 6 bases to trimming and J lost 5 bases; unmatched junction nucleotides: 10. The CDR3 totals 16 residues. Combining the CDR3 with reference TRBV19 and TRBJ2-5 gives the whole variable domain DGGITQSPKYLFRKEGQNVTLSCEQNLNHDAMYWYRQDPGQGLRLIYYSQIVNDFQKGDIAEGYSVSREKKESFPLTVTSAQKNPTAFYLCASRPMGDRGRETQYFGPGTRLLVL.

This clone came up many times. The read ends 3 residues early relative to the CDR3; the germline J gene fills the gap. V gene TRBV5-1 combines with J gene TRBJ2-7; TRBD1 matches at 7 bases. Germline lookup yields CDR1 SGHRS and CDR2 YFSETQ. The length of the CDR3 is 15 residues. With V trimmed by 0 bases and J by 2 bases, 5 bases remained unmatched. CDR3 amino acids: CASSLGQTGTYEQYF. The CDR3 bases that were read are TGCGCCAGCAGCTTGGGGCAGACAGGGACCTACGAG.

This clone was found many times. The read halts 3 residues ahead of the CDR3 end, with the missing end drawn from the germline J gene. This chain connects TRBV20-1 to TRBJ1-5; TRBD1 matches 10 bases. Germline assignment: CDR1 DFQATT and CDR2 SNEGSKA (reference sequence). CDR3 length equals 14 residues. V shed 3 bases and J 6 bases; nucleotides not matched to a gene: 5. Here the CDR3 reads CSARGTGAAQPQHF. The covered CDR3 bases are TGCAGTGCTAGGGGGACAGGGGCAGCTCAGCCC.